This T cell receptor (beta chain) is from a study of T cells after yellow fever vaccination (dated by TCRdb to about 2019). Study-level background: The SMART-Seq v4 Ultra Low Input RNA kit was used to prepare libraries from fractions with low cell numbers. To follow T-cell clones before and after primary and booster YFV17D yellow fever vaccination, bulk TCR alpha and beta repertoires were sequenced over time. Two healthy male donors, one aged 18 to 30 and one aged 30 to 39 years, were included in the cohort. Bulk PBMC replicates and cell subsets were isolated from blood drawn at multiple timepoints before and after both primary and secondary immunization. The paper's findings and limits, for the study overall: FACS-sorted repertoires could contain abundant contaminating clonotypes from the bulk population, so computational filtering was required. Most clones expanded after primary vaccination were re-detected after the booster (almost 97% of CD4 and approximately 85% of CD8), suggesting broad memory maintenance. Compared with the primary T-cell response, the secondary T-cell response was weaker but faster, peaking on day 5 rather than day 15. A small fraction of clonotypes showed up in both the CD4 and CD8 compartments, probably as a result of convergent recombination. Only two donors were included in the study, so the extent to which the findings can be generalized is limited.

The sequencing machine was an Illumina NovaSeq 6000. Synthesis of TCR cDNA relied on 5'RACE template switching, a step that introduced a universal primer site along with unique molecular identifiers. Priming of cDNA synthesis was performed from both the TCR alpha and TCR beta constant segments. Library amplification used two PCR steps, and the second PCR step added sample barcodes and sequencing adapters. Sequencing of libraries was done on Illumina HiSeq 2500 (2x100 bp) or NovaSeq (2x150 bp). Per the original workflow: Demultiplexing of reads and collapsing into UMI consensus sequences were performed with MIGEC, and V(D)J alignment was carried out with MiXCR. Vaccine-responding clonotypes were identified with edgeR using replicate PBMC samples, with FDR below 0.01 and a log2 fold change above 5 up to day 15 being required. CD4 or CD8 identity was assigned to each bulk clonotype according to whether the clonotype was present at higher abundance in the sequenced CD4 repertoire or the sequenced CD8 repertoire. The public reads were run again by TCRdb, first through fastp at Q25 and then through MiXCR, and only productive beta chains were kept. Duplicate CDR3 protein sequences are folded into a single record with the most common DNA and genes. None of the V and J calls come from the authors' own analysis; TCRdb made them. The sample contains under 400,000 distinct CDR3 sequences, about 12% of them found a single time. Roughly 3% of the sample lies in the top ten.

The treatment or condition label of this sample denotes: live attenuated yellow fever vaccine strain. PBMCs were isolated from peripheral blood using a standard Ficoll-Paque protocol. CD4 and CD8 T-cell fractions were isolated with Dynabeads CD4 and CD8 positive selection kits. TriZol was used to extract RNA from bulk PBMCs, CD4 and CD8 fractions, and dextramer-positive and dextramer-negative fractions. The CDR3 spans 11 residues, from the cysteine through the phenylalanine. The entry retains the CDR3 DNA only, 33 bases that are in frame from base 1. V drops 6 bases and J drops 8 bases, leaving 12 bases in between. CDR1 SQVTM and CDR2 ANQGSEA were looked up in the germline V gene. This clonotype was seen repeatedly, ten times or more. Its antigen is currently not known. The sample holds no much larger clone one base away, and base qualities are not on file.

Recombination joined TRBV29-1 with TRBJ2-3; the D segment could be TRBD1, given 6 matching bases. The receptor was derived from a young man who received the YFV17D yellow fever vaccine. This sample comprised CD4+ T cells sorted from PBMCs, obtained 15 days after the yellow fever booster vaccination. Here the CDR3 is given as CSVARGGTQYF. The sequence in DNA is TGCAGCGTCGCCAGGGGCGGTACGCAGTATTTT.